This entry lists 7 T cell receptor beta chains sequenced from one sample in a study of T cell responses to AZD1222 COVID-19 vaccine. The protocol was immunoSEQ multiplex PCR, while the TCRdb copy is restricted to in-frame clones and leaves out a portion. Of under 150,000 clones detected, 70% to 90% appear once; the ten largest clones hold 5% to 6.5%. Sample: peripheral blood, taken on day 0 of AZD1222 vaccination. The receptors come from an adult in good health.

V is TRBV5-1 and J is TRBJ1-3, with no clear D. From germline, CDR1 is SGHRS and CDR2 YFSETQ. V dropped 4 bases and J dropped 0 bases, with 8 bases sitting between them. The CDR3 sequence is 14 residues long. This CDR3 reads CASSPGGSGNTIYF. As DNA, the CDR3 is TGCGCCAGCAGCCCCGGCGGCTCTGGAAACACCATATATTTT. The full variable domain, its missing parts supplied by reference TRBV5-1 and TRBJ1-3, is KAGVTQTPRYLIKTRGQQVTLSCSPISGHRSVSWYQQTPGQGLQFLFEYFSETQRNKGNFPGRFSGRQFSNSRSEMNVSTLELGDSALYLCASSPGGSGNTIYFGEGSWLTVV.

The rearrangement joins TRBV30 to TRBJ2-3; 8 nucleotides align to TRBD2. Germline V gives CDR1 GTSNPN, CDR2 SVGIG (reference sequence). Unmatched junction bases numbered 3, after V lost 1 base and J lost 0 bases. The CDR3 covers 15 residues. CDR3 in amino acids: CAWSGLAGSTDTQYF. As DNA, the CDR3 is TGTGCCTGGAGTGGATTAGCGGGGAGCACAGATACGCAGTATTTT.

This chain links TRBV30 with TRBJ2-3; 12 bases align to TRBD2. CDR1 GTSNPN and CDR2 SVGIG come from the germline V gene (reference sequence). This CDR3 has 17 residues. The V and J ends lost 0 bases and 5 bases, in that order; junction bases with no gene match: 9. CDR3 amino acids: CAWSVSSSGRAVDTQYF. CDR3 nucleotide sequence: TGTGCCTGGAGTGTATCCTCTAGCGGGAGGGCAGTAGATACGCAGTATTTT.

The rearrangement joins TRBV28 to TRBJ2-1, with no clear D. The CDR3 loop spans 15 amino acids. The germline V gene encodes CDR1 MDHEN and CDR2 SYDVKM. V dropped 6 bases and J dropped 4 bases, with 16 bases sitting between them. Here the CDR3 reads CASSPRARRYNEQFF. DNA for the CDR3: TGTGCCAGCAGCCCCCGCGCTAGGAGATACAATGAGCAGTTCTTC.

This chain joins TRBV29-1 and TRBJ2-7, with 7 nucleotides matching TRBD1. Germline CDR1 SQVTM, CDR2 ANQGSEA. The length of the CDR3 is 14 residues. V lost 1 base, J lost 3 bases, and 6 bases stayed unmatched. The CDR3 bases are TGCAGCGTTGAAGGAGGGGCAGGGGGCTACGAGCAGTACTTC. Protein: CSVEGGAGGYEQYF.

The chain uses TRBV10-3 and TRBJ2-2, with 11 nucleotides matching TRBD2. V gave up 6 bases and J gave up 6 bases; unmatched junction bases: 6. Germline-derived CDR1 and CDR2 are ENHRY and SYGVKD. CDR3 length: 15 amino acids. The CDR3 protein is CAIRGSGRESGELFF. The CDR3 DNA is TGTGCCATCAGGGGTAGCGGGAGGGAATCCGGGGAGCTGTTTTTT.

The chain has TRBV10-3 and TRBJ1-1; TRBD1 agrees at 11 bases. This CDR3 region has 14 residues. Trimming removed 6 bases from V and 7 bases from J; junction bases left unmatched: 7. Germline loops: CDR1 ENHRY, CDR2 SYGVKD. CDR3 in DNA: TGTGCCATCAGGGGAGGACAGGGGGCAGATGAAGCTTTCTTT. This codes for CAIRGGQGADEAFF.